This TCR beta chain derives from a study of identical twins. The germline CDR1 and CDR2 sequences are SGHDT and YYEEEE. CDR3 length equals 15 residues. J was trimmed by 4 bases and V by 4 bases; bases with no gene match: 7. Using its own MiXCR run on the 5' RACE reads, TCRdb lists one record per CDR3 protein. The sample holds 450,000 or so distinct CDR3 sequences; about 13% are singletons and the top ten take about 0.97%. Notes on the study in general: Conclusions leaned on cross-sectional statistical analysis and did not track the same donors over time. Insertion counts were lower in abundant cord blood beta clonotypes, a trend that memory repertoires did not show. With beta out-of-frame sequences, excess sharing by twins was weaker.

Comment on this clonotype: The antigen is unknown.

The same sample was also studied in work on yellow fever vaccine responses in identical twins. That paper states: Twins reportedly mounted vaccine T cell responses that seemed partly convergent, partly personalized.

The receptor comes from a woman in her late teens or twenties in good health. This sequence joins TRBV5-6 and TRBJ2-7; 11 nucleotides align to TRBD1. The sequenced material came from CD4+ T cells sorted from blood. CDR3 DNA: TGTGCCAGCAGCCCGGGTGGGACAGGGGGTTACGAGCAGTACTTC. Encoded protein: CASSPGGTGGYEQYF. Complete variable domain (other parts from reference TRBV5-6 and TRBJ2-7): DAGVTQSPTHLIKTRGQQVTLRCSPKSGHDTVSWYQQALGQGPQFIFQYYEEEERQRGNFPDRFSGHQFPNYSSELNVNALLLGDSALYLCASSPGGTGGYEQYFGPGTRLTVT.